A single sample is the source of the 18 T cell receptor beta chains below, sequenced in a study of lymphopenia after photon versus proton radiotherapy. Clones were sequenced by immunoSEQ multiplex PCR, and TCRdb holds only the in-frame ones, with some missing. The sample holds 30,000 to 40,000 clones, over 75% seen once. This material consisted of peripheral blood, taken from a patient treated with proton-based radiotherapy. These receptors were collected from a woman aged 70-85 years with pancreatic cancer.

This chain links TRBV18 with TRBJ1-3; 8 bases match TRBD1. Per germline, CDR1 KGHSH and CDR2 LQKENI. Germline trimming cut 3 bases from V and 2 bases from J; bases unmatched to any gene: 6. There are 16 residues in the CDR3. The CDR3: CASSPGPTGAGNTIYF. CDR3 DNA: TGTGCCAGCTCACCCGGGCCGACAGGGGCTGGAAACACCATATATTTT.

CDR3 nucleotides: TGTGCCAGCAGCCTGGGCCTACAGGAATCTTATGGCTACACCTTC. Translating it yields CASSLGLQESYGYTF. V gene TRBV28 combines with J gene TRBJ1-2; weak D call: TRBD1 (5 bases). The length of the CDR3 is 15 residues. Germline assignment: CDR1 MDHEN and CDR2 SYDVKM. The V end was cut by 6 bases, the J end by 5 bases, with 19 bases between.

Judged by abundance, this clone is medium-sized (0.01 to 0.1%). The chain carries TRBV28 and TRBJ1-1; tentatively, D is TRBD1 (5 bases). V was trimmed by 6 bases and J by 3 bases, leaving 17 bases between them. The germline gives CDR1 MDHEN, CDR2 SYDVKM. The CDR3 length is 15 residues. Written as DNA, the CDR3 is TGTGCCAGCAGCCCTTGGTCCGGGGACGACACTGAAGCTTTCTTT. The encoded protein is CASSPWSGDDTEAFF.

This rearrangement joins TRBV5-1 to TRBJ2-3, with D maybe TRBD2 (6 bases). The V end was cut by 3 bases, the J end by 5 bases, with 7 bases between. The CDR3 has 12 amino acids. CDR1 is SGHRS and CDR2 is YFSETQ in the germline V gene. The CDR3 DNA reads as TGCGCCAGCAGCTCGCGGGGAGATACGCAGTATTTT. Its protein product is CASSSRGDTQYF. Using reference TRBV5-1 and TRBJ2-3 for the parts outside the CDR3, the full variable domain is KAGVTQTPRYLIKTRGQQVTLSCSPISGHRSVSWYQQTPGQGLQFLFEYFSETQRNKGNFPGRFSGRQFSNSRSEMNVSTLELGDSALYLCASSSRGDTQYFGPGTRLTVL.

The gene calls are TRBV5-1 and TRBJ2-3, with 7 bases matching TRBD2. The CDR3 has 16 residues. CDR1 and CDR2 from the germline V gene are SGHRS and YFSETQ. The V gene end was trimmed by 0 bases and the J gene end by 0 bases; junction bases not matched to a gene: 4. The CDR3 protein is CASSLGSGSSTDTQYF. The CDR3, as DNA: TGCGCCAGCAGCTTGGGTAGCGGGTCTAGCACAGATACGCAGTATTTT.

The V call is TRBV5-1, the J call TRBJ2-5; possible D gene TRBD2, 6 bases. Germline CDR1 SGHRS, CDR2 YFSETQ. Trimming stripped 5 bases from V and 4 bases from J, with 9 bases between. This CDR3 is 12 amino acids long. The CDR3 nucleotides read TGCGCCAGCAGGGGAGGCGGAGAGACCCAGTACTTC. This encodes CASRGGGETQYF.

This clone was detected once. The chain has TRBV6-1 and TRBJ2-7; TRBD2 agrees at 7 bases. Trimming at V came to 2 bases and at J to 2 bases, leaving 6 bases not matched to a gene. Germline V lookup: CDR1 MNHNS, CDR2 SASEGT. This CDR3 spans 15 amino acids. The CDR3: CASSELTSATYEQYF. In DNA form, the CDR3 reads TGTGCCAGCAGTGAACTAACTAGCGCAACCTACGAGCAGTACTTC.

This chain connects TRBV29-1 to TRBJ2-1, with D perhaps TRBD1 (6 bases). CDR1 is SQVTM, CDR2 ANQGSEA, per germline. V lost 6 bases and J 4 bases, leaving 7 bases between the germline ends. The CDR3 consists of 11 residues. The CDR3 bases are TGCAGCGTAGACAGGTACAATGAGCAGTTCTTC. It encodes CSVDRYNEQFF.

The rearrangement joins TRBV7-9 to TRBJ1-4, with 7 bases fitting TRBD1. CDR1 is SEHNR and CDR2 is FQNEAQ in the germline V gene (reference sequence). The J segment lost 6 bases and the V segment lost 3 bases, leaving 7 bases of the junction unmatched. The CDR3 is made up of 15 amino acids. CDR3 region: CASSFSGQSDEKLFF. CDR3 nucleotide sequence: TGTGCCAGCAGCTTCTCGGGACAGTCGGATGAAAAACTGTTTTTT.

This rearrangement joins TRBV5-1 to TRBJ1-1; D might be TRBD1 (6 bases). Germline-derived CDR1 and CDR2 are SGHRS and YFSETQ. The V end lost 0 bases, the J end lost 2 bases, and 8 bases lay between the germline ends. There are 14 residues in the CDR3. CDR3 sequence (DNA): TGCGCCAGCAGCTTGGACAGGGCAAACACTGAAGCTTTCTTT. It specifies CASSLDRANTEAFF. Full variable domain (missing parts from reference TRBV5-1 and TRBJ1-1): KAGVTQTPRYLIKTRGQQVTLSCSPISGHRSVSWYQQTPGQGLQFLFEYFSETQRNKGNFPGRFSGRQFSNSRSEMNVSTLELGDSALYLCASSLDRANTEAFFGQGTRLTVV.

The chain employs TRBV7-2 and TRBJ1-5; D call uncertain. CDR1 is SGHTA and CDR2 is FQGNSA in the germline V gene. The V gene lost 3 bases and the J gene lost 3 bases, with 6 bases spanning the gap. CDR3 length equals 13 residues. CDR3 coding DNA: TGTGCCAGCAGCTTCCCCCCCAATCAGCCCCAGCATTTT. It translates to CASSFPPNQPQHF.

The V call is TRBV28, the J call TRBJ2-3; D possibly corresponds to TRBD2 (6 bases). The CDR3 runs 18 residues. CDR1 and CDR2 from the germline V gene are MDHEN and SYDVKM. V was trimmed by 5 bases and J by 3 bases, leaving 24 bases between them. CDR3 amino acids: CASSGPLTGDGWTDTQYF. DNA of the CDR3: TGTGCCAGCAGTGGCCCCCTCACGGGAGATGGTTGGACAGATACGCAGTATTTT.

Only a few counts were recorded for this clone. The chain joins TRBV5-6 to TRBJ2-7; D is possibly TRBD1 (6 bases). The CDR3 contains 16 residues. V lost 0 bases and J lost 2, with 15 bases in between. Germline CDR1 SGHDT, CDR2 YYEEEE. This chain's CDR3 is CASSLAPGTRTYEQYF. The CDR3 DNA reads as TGTGCCAGCAGCTTGGCCCCCGGGACAAGGACCTACGAGCAGTACTTC.

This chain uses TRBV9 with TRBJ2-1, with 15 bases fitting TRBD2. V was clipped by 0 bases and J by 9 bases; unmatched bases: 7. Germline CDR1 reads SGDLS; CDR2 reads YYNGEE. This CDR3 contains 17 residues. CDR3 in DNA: TGTGCCAGCAGCGTAGGTTTTTTGGGACTAGCGGGAGGTGAGCAGTTCTTC. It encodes CASSVGFLGLAGGEQFF.

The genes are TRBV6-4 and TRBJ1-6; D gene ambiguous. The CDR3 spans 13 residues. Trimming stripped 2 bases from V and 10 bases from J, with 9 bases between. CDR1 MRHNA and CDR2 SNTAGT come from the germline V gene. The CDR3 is CASSDDHGSPLHF. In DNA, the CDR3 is TGTGCCAGCAGTGACGACCATGGGTCACCCCTCCACTTT.

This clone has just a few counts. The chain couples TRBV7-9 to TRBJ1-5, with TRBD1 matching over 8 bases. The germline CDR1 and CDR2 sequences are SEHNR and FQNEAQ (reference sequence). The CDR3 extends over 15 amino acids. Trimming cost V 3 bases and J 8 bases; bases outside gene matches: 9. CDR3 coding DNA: TGTGCCAGCAGCTTTCTTGGGACAGGAGAAGAGCCCCAGCATTTT. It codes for CASSFLGTGEEPQHF.

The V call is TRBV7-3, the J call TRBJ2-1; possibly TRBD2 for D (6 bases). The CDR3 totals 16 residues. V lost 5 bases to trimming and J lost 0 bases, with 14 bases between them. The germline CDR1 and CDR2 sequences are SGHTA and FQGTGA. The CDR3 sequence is CASSPPSASSYNEQFF. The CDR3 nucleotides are TGTGCCAGCAGCCCCCCTAGCGCCAGCTCCTACAATGAGCAGTTCTTC.

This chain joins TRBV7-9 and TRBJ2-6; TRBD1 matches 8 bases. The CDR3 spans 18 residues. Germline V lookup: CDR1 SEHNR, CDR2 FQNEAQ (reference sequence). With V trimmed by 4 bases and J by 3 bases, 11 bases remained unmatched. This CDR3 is CASSSWTGYNFGANVLTF. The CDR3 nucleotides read TGTGCCAGCAGCTCTTGGACAGGGTACAACTTTGGGGCCAACGTCCTGACTTTC.